The entry that follows covers one T cell receptor (beta chain) sequence. Antigen specificity is unknown. Primers included in the PCR were 60 Vbeta and 13 Jbeta primers. Sequenced by immunoSEQ multiplex PCR; TCRdb stores in-frame clones only, minus some. The sample consists of approximately 130,000 clones, around 78% of them appearing once. The data derive from a study of cytomegalovirus exposure and HLA in healthy donors. Study results and caveats: Presence/absence analyses treated sequencing depth as roughly uniform across donors. Accurate predictions that matched the HLA-A and HLA-B alleles of most subjects were reportedly made from TCR beta sequences.

V was cut by 8 bases and J by 8 bases, with 18 bases left in between. Germline V gene lookup returns CDR1 SNHLY and CDR2 FYNNEI. This CDR3 has 13 residues. This TCR derives from a female donor in good health and CMV-seropositive. The chain is built from TRBV2 and TRBJ1-2; D is uncertain. What was sequenced was PBMCs. In DNA form, the CDR3 reads TGTGCCAGCGGGTGGGAGGAACTCGGCGGCTACACCTTC. Amino acids: CASGWEELGGYTF.